This T cell receptor (beta chain) was identified during a study of T cell responses to AZD1222 COVID-19 vaccine. Looked up from germline, CDR1 is GTSNPN and CDR2 is SVGIG (reference sequence). The V and J ends lost 5 bases and 6 bases respectively, with 13 bases between them. This CDR3 is 12 amino acids long. Data came from immunoSEQ multiplex PCR; TCRdb stores just in-frame clones and leaves some out. The sample has about 45,000 clones, approximately 90% seen once. The V gene is TRBV30, the J gene TRBJ1-2, with D possibly matching TRBD1 (6 bases). The clonotype originates from an adult who received the AZD1222 COVID-19 vaccine. The sequencing used peripheral blood, collected 28 days after the second AZD1222 dose. This CDR3 is CAWSTGFDGYTF. Here the CDR3 DNA reads TGTGCCTGGTCCACAGGGTTCGATGGCTACACCTTC.